This T cell receptor (beta chain) appears in the sequencing data of a study of CD8 T cells in Susac syndrome. This clonotype was detected once. The antigen is undetermined. Random-hexamer reverse transcription was applied to roughly 0.5 to 1 ug RNA. The CDR3 of TCR beta was amplified by immunoSEQ multiplex PCR across 54 Vbeta and 13 Jbeta. TCRdb passed the immunoSEQ multiplex PCR reads through MiXCR, listing each CDR3 protein once. The sample yields 100,000 to 150,000 distinct CDR3 sequences, 80% to 85% seen once. Germline V gives CDR1 LNHNV, CDR2 YYDKDF (reference sequence). CDR3 length: 15 residues. After removal of 2 bases from V and 10 bases from J, the junction contained 11 bases not matched to a gene. Points from the study as a whole: The study conceded that its TCR sequencing and HLA analysis involved relatively few individuals.

The study sequenced TCR beta in blood CD8+ and CD4+ T cells. The sequence was collected from a human donor with multiple sclerosis. V is TRBV15 and J is TRBJ2-1; the match to TRBD1 covers 7 bases. The material sequenced was CD8+ T cells from PBMCs. This CDR3 is CATSRRRQGVLEQFF. The CDR3 DNA reads as TGTGCCACCAGCAGACGAAGGCAGGGGGTCTTGGAGCAGTTCTTC. The variable domain in full, with the rest retrieved from reference TRBV15 and TRBJ2-1, is DAMVIQNPRYQVTQFGKPVTLSCSQTLNHNVMYWYQQKSSQAPKLLFHYYDKDFNNEADTPDNFQSRRPNTSFCFLDIRSPGLGDTAMYLCATSRRRQGVLEQFFGPGTRLTVL.